This T cell receptor beta chain was documented in a study of cytomegalovirus exposure and HLA in healthy donors. Study overall: HLA-typed donors contributed 65 million to 95 million unique TCRs, which were held in an early data release.

Study conclusions and caveats: In a later analysis, V- and J-gene trimming of beta chains associated with a DCLRE1C missense variant, replicated independently. Clonal expansion was found to be greater in HLA-associated TCR beta chains than in equally common others in a later analysis.

The donors (healthy individuals) were bone marrow donors. Comment on this clone: The antigen remains unidentified.

60 Vbeta and 13 Jbeta primers were used in PCR. Sequencing used immunoSEQ multiplex PCR; TCRdb keeps in-frame clones, though not all of them. This sample has about 82,000 clones, with around 77% found just once. In germline, CDR1 is SEHNR, CDR2 FQNEAQ (reference sequence). The CDR3 runs 15 residues. V was clipped by 8 bases and J by 9 bases; unmatched bases: 17. This rearrangement joins TRBV7-9 to TRBJ2-5; 8 bases line up with TRBD1. This clonotype was obtained from a man in his forties or fifties in good health and CMV-seronegative. The sample taken for sequencing was PBMCs. The CDR3 sequence: CASGQGSAVKRAQYF. The CDR3 nucleotides read TGTGCCAGCGGACAGGGTTCGGCCGTTAAGCGGGCCCAGTACTTC.